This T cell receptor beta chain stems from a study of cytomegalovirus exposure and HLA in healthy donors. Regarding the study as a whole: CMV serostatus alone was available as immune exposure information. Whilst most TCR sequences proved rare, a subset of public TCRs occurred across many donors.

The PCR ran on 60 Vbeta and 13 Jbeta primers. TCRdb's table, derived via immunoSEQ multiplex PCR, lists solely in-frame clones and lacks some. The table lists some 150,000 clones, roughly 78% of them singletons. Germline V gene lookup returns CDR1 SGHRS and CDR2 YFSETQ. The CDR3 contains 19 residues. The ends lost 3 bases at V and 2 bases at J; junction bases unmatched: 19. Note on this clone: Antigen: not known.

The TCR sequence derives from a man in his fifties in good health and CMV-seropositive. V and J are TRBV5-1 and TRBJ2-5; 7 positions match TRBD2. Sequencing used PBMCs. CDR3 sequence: CASSSPFSGHGGGQETQYF. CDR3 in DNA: TGCGCCAGCAGCTCCCCATTTAGCGGCCATGGGGGGGGGCAAGAGACCCAGTACTTC.